This TCR beta chain was retrieved from a study of cytomegalovirus exposure and HLA in healthy donors. The PCR was carried out with 60 Vbeta primers and 13 Jbeta primers. Here immunoSEQ multiplex PCR was the method, and the copy in TCRdb shows in-frame clones only, minus some. The data show 100,000 to 130,000 clones, with around 73% seen just once and 7.8% held by the top ten. In its sample, this clone was seen once. The germline gene is not matched at one end of the junction; a read error may be the cause. The CDR3 has 17 amino acids. Per germline, CDR1 SGHNT and CDR2 YYREEE (reference sequence). V gene TRBV5-4 combines with J gene TRBJ1-2, with 8 bases fitting TRBD1. The TCR comes from a man aged 25 to 45 in good health and CMV-seronegative. The material sequenced was PBMCs. The CDR3: CASNLVTGGIGNYGYTF. In DNA form, the CDR3 reads TGTGCCAGCAACTTGGTCACAGGGGGGATAGGGAACTATGGCTACACCTTC.